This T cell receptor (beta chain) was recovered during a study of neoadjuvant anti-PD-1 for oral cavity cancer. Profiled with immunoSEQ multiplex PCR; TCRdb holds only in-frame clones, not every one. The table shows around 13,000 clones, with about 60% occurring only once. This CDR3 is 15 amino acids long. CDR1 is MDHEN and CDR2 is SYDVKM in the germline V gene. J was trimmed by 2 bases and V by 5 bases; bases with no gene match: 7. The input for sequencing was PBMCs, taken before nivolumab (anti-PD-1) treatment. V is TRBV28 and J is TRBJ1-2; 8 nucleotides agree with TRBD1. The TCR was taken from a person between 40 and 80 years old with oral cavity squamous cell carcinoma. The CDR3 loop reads CASSTGQGGNYGYTF. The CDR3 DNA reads TGTGCCAGCAGTACCGGACAGGGAGGGAACTATGGCTACACCTTC.